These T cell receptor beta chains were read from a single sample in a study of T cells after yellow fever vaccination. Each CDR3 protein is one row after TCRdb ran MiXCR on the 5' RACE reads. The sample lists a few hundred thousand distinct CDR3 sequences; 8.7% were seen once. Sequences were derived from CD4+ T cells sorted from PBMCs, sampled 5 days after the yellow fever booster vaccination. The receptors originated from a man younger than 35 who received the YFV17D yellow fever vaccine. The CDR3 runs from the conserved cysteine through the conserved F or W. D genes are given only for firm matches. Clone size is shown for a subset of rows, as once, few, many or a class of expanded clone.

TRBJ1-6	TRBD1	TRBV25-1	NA	TGTGCCAGCAGTCAGGGGGTCTTTAATTCACCCCTCCACTTT	CASSQGVFNSPLHF
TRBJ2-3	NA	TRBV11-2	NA	TGTGCCAGCAGCTTTGGCGGGGGCGGGGCAGATACGCAGTATTTT	CASSFGGGGADTQYF
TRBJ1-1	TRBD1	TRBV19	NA	TGTGCCAGTAGTATCCGGACGGTTCTAAGGGGGCAGACTGAAGCTTTCTTT	CASSIRTVLRGQTEAFF
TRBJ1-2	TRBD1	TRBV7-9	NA	TGTGCCAGCACCCCCGGGACAGGGGTCGGCTACACCTTC	CASTPGTGVGYTF
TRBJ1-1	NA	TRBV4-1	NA	TGCGCCAGCAGCCCGGCTGCTCCGGACACTGAAGCTTTCTTT	CASSPAAPDTEAFF
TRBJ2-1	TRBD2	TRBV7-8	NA	TGTGCCAGCAGCGTCGGGGGGTTAGGGGTTAAAAACGATGAGCAGTTCTTC	CASSVGGLGVKNDEQFF
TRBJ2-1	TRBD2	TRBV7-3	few	TGTGCCAGCAGCTTAAGCGGGGGGGGTACTGAGCAGTTCTTC	CASSLSGGGTEQFF
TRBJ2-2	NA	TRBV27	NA	TGTGCCAGCAGTTCCAGACCGAGGGGGACCGGGGAGCTGTTTTTT	CASSSRPRGTGELFF
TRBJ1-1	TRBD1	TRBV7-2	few	TGTGCCAGCAGCTTAAGGCCAGGGGGCGAGGGCACTGAAGCTTTCTTT	CASSLRPGGEGTEAFF
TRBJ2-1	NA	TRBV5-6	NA	TGTGCCAGCGAATTTGGGGCCGGGACTTCCTACAATGAGCAGTTCTTC	CASEFGAGTSYNEQFF
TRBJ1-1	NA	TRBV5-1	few	TGCGCCAGCAGCTTGGAAACAGGGCGGACTGAAGCTTTCTTT	CASSLETGRTEAFF
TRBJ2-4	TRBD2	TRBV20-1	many	TGCAGTGCTCCCAGCGGGGGGGGAAACATTCAGTACTTC	CSAPSGGGNIQYF
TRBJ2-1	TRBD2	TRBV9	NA	TGTGCCAGCAGCCCCCGGCTAGCGGGGGGGTACGACAATGAGCAGTTCTTC	CASSPRLAGGYDNEQFF
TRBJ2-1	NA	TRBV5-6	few	TGTGCCAGCAGCTTGGCCGTGAGCAATGAGCAGTTCTTC	CASSLAVSNEQFF
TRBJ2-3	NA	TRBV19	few	TGTGCCAGTAGTGTTCATCTGGCCCCAGATACGCAGTATTTT	CASSVHLAPDTQYF
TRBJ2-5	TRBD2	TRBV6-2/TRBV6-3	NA	TGTGCCAGCAGCCGACCGGGACTAGCCCCTCAAGAGACCCAGTACTTC	CASSRPGLAPQETQYF
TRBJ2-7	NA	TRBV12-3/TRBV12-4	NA	TGTGCCAGCAGTTTAAATTTCGGGCCTGCCTCCTACGAGCAGTACTTC	CASSLNFGPASYEQYF
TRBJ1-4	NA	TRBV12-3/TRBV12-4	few	TGTGCCAGCAGTTTAGGCCAGCGGACCGGTAAACTGTTTTTT	CASSLGQRTGKLFF
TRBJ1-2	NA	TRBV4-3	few	TGCGCCAGCAGCCAAGAAACAGGTTTTGACTATGGCTACACCTTC	CASSQETGFDYGYTF
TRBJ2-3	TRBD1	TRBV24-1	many	TGTGCCACCAGTGATTCGCAGGGGGCCACAGATACGCAGTATTTT	CATSDSQGATDTQYF
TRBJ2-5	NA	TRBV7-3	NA	TGTGCCAGCAGCGAGGGGGTCTTCCCACAAGAGACCCAGTACTTC	CASSEGVFPQETQYF
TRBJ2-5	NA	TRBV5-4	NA	TGTGCCAGCAGCTCAGGACAGAACCAAGAGACCCAGTACTTC	CASSSGQNQETQYF
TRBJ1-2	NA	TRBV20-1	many	TGCAGTGCTAGAGAAGCGGGATACGAGGGCTACACCTTC	CSAREAGYEGYTF
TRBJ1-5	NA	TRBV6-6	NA	TGTGCCAGCAGTTGGCCGGGAGCGACCAATCAGCCCCAGCATTTT	CASSWPGATNQPQHF
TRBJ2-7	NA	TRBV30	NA	TGTGCCTGGAGCCCGGGCTACGAGCAGTACTTC	CAWSPGYEQYF
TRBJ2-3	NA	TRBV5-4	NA	TGTGCCAGCAGCCCTTGGTCGAGCACAGATACGCAGTATTTT	CASSPWSSTDTQYF
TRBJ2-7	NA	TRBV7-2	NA	TGTGCCAGCAGCTCTGGACAGGAGCAGTACTTC	CASSSGQEQYF
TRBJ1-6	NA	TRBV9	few	TGTGCCAGCAGAATACAGTCACCCCTCCACTTT	CASRIQSPLHF
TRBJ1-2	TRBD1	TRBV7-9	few	TGTGCCAGCAGCTGGACAGGGGCAAACTATGGCTACACCTTC	CASSWTGANYGYTF
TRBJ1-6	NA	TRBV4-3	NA	TGCGCCAGCAGCCAAGATCTGGCATGGGCAAAGGCACCCCTCCACTTT	CASSQDLAWAKAPLHF
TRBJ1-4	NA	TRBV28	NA	TGTGCCAGCACGTCAGACCCGGTAGTGCTGTTTTTT	CASTSDPVVLFF
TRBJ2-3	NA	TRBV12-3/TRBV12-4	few	TGTGCCAGCAGCCAACCCACTAGCACAGATACGCAGTATTTT	CASSQPTSTDTQYF
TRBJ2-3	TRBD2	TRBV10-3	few	TGTGCCATCAGTGAGTCGATCGGGGGGACCTCAGATACGCAGTATTTT	CAISESIGGTSDTQYF
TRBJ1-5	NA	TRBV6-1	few	TGTGCCAGTGAGTCCGGGGCCATCAATCAGCCCCAGCATTTT	CASESGAINQPQHF
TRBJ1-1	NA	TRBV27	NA	TGTGCCAGCAGAAGTCAGGGGGAAGCTTTCTTT	CASRSQGEAFF
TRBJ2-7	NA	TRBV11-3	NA	TGTGCCAGCAGCTTGTACGAGCAGTACTTC	CASSLYEQYF
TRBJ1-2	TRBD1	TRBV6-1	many	TGTGCCAGCAGTGTCGGACAGGAGCCTAACTATGGCTACACCTTC	CASSVGQEPNYGYTF
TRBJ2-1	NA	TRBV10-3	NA	TGTGCCATCAGTGCAGGGGTCAATGAGCAGTTCTTC	CAISAGVNEQFF
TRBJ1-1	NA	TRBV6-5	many	TGTGCCAGCAGTTACCCCCCGAGAGCTTTCTTT	CASSYPPRAFF
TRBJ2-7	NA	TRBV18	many	TGTGCCAGCTCACCGGTAGGAGTCTCCTACGAGCAGTACTTC	CASSPVGVSYEQYF
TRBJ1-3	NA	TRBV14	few	TGTGCCAGCAGCCAGCCAGGGCACCTGTCGGGAAACACCATATATTTT	CASSQPGHLSGNTIYF
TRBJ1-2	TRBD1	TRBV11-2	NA	TGTGCCAGCAGCTCACTCAAGAGGACAGGGAACTATGGCTACACCTTC	CASSSLKRTGNYGYTF
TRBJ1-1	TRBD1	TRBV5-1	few	TGCGCCAGCGGACAACGTTGGGACAGGGGAAACACTGAAGCTTTCTTT	CASGQRWDRGNTEAFF
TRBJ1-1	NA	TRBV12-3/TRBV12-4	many	TGTGCCAGCAGCTTGGAGAGGGGCACTGAAGCTTTCTTT	CASSLERGTEAFF
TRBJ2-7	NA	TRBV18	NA	TGTGCCAGCTCACCACCGGTTAGCTCCTACGAGCAGTACTTC	CASSPPVSSYEQYF
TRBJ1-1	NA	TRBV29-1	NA	TGCAGCGTTCTAACTGAACCAGGGAACACTGAAGCTTTCTTT	CSVLTEPGNTEAFF
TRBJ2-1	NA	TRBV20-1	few	TGCAGTGCCAGGTTCGGGGGCCTTTACAATGAGCAGTTCTTC	CSARFGGLYNEQFF
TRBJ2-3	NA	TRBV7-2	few	TGTGCCAGCAGCACGCGGGGATACGGGGCCGGGTATGGAGTCGCGGATACGCAGTATTTT	CASSTRGYGAGYGVADTQYF
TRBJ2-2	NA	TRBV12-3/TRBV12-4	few	TGTGCCAGCAGTTTACACGGCTCCGGGGAGCTGTTTTTT	CASSLHGSGELFF
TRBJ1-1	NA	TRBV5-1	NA	TGCGCCAGCAGCTTGTGGGGCAGGAACACTGAAGCTTTCTTT	CASSLWGRNTEAFF